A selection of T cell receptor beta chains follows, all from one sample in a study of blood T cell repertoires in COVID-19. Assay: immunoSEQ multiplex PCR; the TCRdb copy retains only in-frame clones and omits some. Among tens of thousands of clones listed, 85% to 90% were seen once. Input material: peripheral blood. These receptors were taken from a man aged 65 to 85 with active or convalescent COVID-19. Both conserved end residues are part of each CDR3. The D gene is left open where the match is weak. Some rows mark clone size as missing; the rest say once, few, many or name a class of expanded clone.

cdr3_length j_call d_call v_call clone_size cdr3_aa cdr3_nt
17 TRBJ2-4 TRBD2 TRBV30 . CAWSVTSGSNGKNIQYF TGTGCCTGGAGTGTGACTAGCGGGAGCAACGGCAAAAACATTCAGTACTTC
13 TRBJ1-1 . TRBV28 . CASSLAGVDQAFF TGTGCCAGCAGTTTAGCAGGGGTGGATCAAGCTTTCTTT
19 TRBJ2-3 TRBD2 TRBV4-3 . CASSQGIPSGTSGRYTQYF TGCGCCAGCAGCCAGGGGATACCTTCCGGGACTAGCGGCCGCTATACGCAGTATTTT
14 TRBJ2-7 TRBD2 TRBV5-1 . CASTTGTSSYEQYF TGCGCCAGCACCACTGGGACTAGCTCCTACGAGCAGTACTTC
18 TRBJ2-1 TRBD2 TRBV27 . CASSLTLRGLVFYNEQFF TGTGCCAGCAGTTTAACCCTCAGGGGACTAGTATTTTACAATGAGCAGTTCTTC
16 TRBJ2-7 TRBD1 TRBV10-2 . CASTSGTGAGSHEQYF TGCGCCAGCACCTCCGGGACAGGGGCTGGGAGCCACGAGCAGTACTTC
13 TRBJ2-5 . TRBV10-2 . CASIGTLQETQYF TGCGCCAGCATCGGGACTCTCCAAGAGACCCAGTACTTC
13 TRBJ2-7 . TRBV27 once CASRQDTSYEQYF TGTGCCAGCAGACAAGACACCTCCTACGAGCAGTACTTC
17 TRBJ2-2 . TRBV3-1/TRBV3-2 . CASSQDLPGVNTGELFF TGTGCCAGCAGCCAAGATCTTCCGGGAGTGAACACCGGGGAGCTGTTTTTT